The entry below gives a single T cell receptor beta chain sequence along with its context. The assay was immunoSEQ multiplex PCR, and TCRdb's table has in-frame clones only and misses some. The table includes around 70,000 clones, 80% to 90% detected once. The data originate from a study of blood T cell repertoires in COVID-19. CDR1 and CDR2 from the germline V gene are MNHEY and SVGAGI. Trimming pared 5 bases from V and 6 bases from J, leaving 10 bases between. The CDR3 is 12 residues long. This clonotype was obtained from a man in his fifties or sixties with active COVID-19. The sequenced sample was peripheral blood. The gene calls are TRBV6-5 and TRBJ1-1, with D hard to call. CDR3 in DNA: TGTGCCAGCAGTCGGGCGGGCGCTGAAGCTTTCTTT. It yields the protein CASSRAGAEAFF.